The subject of this entry is one TCR beta chain. Germline assignment: CDR1 MNHGY and CDR2 SAAAGT. The CDR3 length is 12 residues. V was trimmed by 5 bases and J by 12 bases, leaving 14 bases between them. This record comes from a study of preoperative IRX-2 immunotherapy in early breast cancer. Assay: immunoSEQ multiplex PCR; the TCRdb copy retains only in-frame clones and omits some. The table lists around 40,000 clones, roughly 77% of them singletons, with over 1% in the top ten. Treatment specified: preoperative locoregional IRX-2 cytokine immunotherapy. Samples came from a phase Ib trial of preoperative locoregional IRX-2 cytokine immunotherapy.

V gene TRBV6-8 combines with J gene TRBJ2-1, with D possibly matching TRBD1 (5 bases). The sequencing used tumor tissue, collected after IRX-2 immunotherapy. This clonotype was sampled from a human donor with breast cancer. In DNA, the CDR3 is TGTGCCAGCAGTCCCCCGGGTCAGGGGCAGTTCTTC. Protein: CASSPPGQGQFF.